This TCR beta chain was found in a study of cytomegalovirus exposure and HLA in healthy donors. Study observations and caveats: Altogether, some 170 TCR beta chains were recorded as cytomegalovirus-associated. Most CMV-associated TCR beta chains appeared HLA-restricted in a later analysis. Exclusion applied to some V segments, including TRBV6-2 and TRBV6-3, as they were indistinguishable. One variant, a missense change in DCLRE1C, was linked in a later analysis to TCR beta V- and J-gene trimming.

In germline, CDR1 is LNHDA, CDR2 SQIVND (reference sequence). V lost 4 bases, J lost 1 base, and 6 bases stayed unmatched. The CDR3 length is 16 residues. Researchers ran the PCR with 60 Vbeta and 13 Jbeta primers. The protocol was immunoSEQ multiplex PCR, while the TCRdb copy is restricted to in-frame clones and leaves out a portion. The repertoire holds 90,000 to 120,000 clones, 60% to 75% seen once, with around 7.4% in the top ten. On this clone: Its antigen is unknown.

Sequenced material: PBMCs. This chain joins TRBV19 and TRBJ2-2; 7 nucleotides line up with TRBD2. The receptor was isolated from a man aged 30 to 45 in good health and CMV-seronegative. CDR3 protein: CASSTPGRVNTGELFF. The CDR3 DNA reads as TGTGCCAGTAGTACCCCTGGGAGGGTGAACACCGGGGAGCTGTTTTTT.